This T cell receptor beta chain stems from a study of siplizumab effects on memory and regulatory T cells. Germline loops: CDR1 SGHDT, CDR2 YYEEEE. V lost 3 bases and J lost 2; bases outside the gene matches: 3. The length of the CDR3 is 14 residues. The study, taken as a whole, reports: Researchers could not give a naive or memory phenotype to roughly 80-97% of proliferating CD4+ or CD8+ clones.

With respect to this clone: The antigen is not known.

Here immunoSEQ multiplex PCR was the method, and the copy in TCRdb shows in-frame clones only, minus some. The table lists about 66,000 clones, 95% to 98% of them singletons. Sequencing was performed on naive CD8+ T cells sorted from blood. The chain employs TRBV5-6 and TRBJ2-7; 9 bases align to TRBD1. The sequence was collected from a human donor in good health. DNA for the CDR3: TGTGCCAGCAGCTCCAGGACAGGGGCCTACGAGCAGTACTTC. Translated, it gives CASSSRTGAYEQYF.